This T cell receptor beta chain was sequenced for a study of long-term antiretroviral therapy in people with HIV. At the level of the study: Initial samples were collected about a decade before the 2015 immediate-ART recommendation. Study results and limitations: Pre-ART expanded clones dominated the repertoire at every time point. Diversity went up after ART and still fell short of transplant donor controls.

Per germline, CDR1 MDHEN and CDR2 SYDVKM. CDR3 length equals 18 residues. V lost 3 bases to trimming and J lost 2 bases, with 23 bases between them. In the case of this clone: Its cognate antigen is unknown.

At survey level, the immunoSEQ assay was run in its v3.0 version. Sequencing was directed toward 40,000-50,000 T-cell genomes in each sample. Profiled with immunoSEQ multiplex PCR; TCRdb holds only in-frame clones, not every one. This sample has 30,000 to 40,000 clones, with 65% to 90% found just once. The chain joins TRBV28 to TRBJ2-7; D might be TRBD1 or TRBD2, each matching 7 bases. Sample: unsorted PBMCs, taken approximately 3.3 years after starting antiretroviral therapy. The sequence came from a young man with HIV. CDR3 protein: CASSFEGASGSYTYEQYF. The DNA for the CDR3 is TGTGCCAGCAGTTTCGAGGGGGCTAGCGGATCGTATACCTACGAGCAGTACTTC. The complete variable domain, with remaining parts taken from reference TRBV28 and TRBJ2-7, reads DVKVTQSSRYLVKRTGEKVFLECVQDMDHENMFWYRQDPGLGLRLIYFSYDVKMKEKGDIPEGYSVSREKKERFSLILESASTNQTSMYLCASSFEGASGSYTYEQYFGPGTRLTVT.